Reported below is one T cell receptor beta chain. What it binds is unknown. Both 60 Vbeta primers and 13 Jbeta primers went into the PCR. Here immunoSEQ multiplex PCR was the method, and the copy in TCRdb shows in-frame clones only, minus some. Of around 110,000 clones in the sample, around 62% were seen once. This entry belongs to a study of cytomegalovirus exposure and HLA in healthy donors. Study background: Roughly 92 million unique TCRs, all from HLA-typed donors, were included in an early release of the data. Study-level points and caveats: Immune exposure information available was restricted to CMV serostatus. Per a prior analysis, the majority of TCR beta V segments were productive roughly 90% or roughly 30% of the time.

Germline CDR1 is SGHRS and CDR2 is YFSETQ. V lost 3 bases to trimming and J lost 5 bases; unmatched junction nucleotides: 12. The CDR3 has 17 residues. The TCR originated in a woman aged 40 to 50 in good health and CMV-seropositive. The sample taken for sequencing was PBMCs. The gene calls are TRBV5-1 and TRBJ2-1; TRBD2 aligns across 9 bases. CDR3 loop: CASSSNGLAGLNNEQFF. The CDR3 nucleotides are TGCGCCAGCAGCTCTAATGGTCTAGCGGGGCTGAACAATGAGCAGTTCTTC.